This T cell receptor beta chain was retrieved from a study of blood T cell repertoires in COVID-19. The CDR3 spans 15 residues. Germline CDR1 is MGHRA and CDR2 is YSYEKL. V lost 4 bases and J lost 3; bases outside the gene matches: 2. Produced via immunoSEQ multiplex PCR; TCRdb's table is partial and in-frame only. The table records over 250,000 clones, approximately 92% of them present only once. This clonotype was obtained from a young adult with COVID-19, enrolled during active disease. The sequencing sample was made of peripheral blood. The rearrangement uses TRBV4-1 and TRBJ2-7; 14 bases are a match to TRBD2. CDR3 residues: CASSPGLAGVYEQYF. CDR3 in DNA: TGCGCCAGCAGCCCGGGACTAGCGGGAGTCTACGAGCAGTACTTC.